The sequence of this T cell receptor beta chain was determined in a study of T cell repertoires in cytomegalovirus infection. Study-level background: Use of recently identified HLA-C-restricted and well-studied HLA-B-restricted CMV epitopes was part of the study. Indications came from public TCR beta signatures; they pointed to CMV infection and to a matching HLA type. Findings and limits, study-wide: Clonotypes of TCR beta that were HLA-C-restricted and CMV-specific dominated the ex vivo response. The study identified carriers of CMV plus the relevant HLA from cumulative public TCR beta family frequency.

TCRdb ran MiXCR on the reads and lists one entry per CDR3 protein. The sample lists nearly 700,000 distinct CDR3 sequences; approximately 33% were seen once. V was clipped by 6 bases and J by 7 bases; unmatched bases: 9. The CDR3 is made up of 14 amino acids. A remark on this clonotype: As yet, its antigen is unknown.

The sample in question was cultured PBMCs, obtained from culture after CMV antigen stimulation. The chain joins TRBV12-3 or TRBV12-4 to TRBJ2-5, with TRBD2 matching 9 bases. This receptor was identified in a human donor in good health (CMV status not recorded). Some clones in this sample may be carry-over from other donors' samples. CDR3 protein: CASREIAGVGTQYF. The CDR3 bases are TGTGCCAGCAGAGAAATAGCGGGAGTCGGGACCCAGTACTTC.